A selection of T cell receptor beta chains follows, all from one sample in a study of CD8 T cells in ankylosing spondylitis. Each CDR3 protein is one row after TCRdb ran MiXCR on the 5' RACE reads. This table has 750,000 to 850,000 distinct CDR3 sequences, around 11% appearing once. The sequenced sample was blood, either unsorted or a sorted T cell fraction (not recorded which). These receptors all come from a male donor with ankylosing spondylitis. CDR3s include the opening cysteine and the closing phenylalanine or tryptophan. Each record gives: V gene, CDR3 length, D gene, J gene, clone size, CDR3 DNA, CDR3 protein. A D gene is named only where the DNA matches it firmly. The size field is filled for only some rows; it gives once, few, many or a size class.

>TRBV4-3|15|.|TRBJ1-4|.
TGCGCCAGCAGCCAAGTTTCGCAGTATAATGCAAAACTGTTTTTT
CASSQVSQYNAKLFF
>TRBV28|12|.|TRBJ2-1|.
TGTGCCAGCAGTCTATATAGGGATGAGCAGTTCTTC
CASSLYRDEQFF
>TRBV18|17|TRBD2|TRBJ2-1|.
TGTGCCAGCTCACCACCGGGAGCGGGGCGCCCCTACAATGAGCAGTTCTTC
CASSPPGAGRPYNEQFF
>TRBV29-1|16|.|TRBJ2-1|many
TGCAGCGTTGAAATTGCGGAGGCGAGCTCCTACAATGAGCAGTTCTTC
CSVEIAEASSYNEQFF
>TRBV20-1|13|.|TRBJ1-2|few
TGCAGTGCTAGGTGGGCCCCCGGAACGGGCTACACCTTC
CSARWAPGTGYTF
>TRBV7-2|16|.|TRBJ2-1|few
TGTGCCAGCAGCCCCCGGACGCTTCTTCTCCAGAATGAGCAGTTCTTC
CASSPRTLLLQNEQFF
>TRBV6-2/TRBV6-3|12|.|TRBJ1-5|many
TGTGCCAGCAGTCCCCGGGGGCAGCCCCAGCATTTT
CASSPRGQPQHF
>TRBV7-9|13|.|TRBJ1-1|many
TGTGCCAGCAGCTTCCCTAGACGGGTTGAAGCTTTCTTT
CASSFPRRVEAFF
>TRBV24-1|16|TRBD2|TRBJ2-1|few
TGTGCCACCCAAGGGGGGACTAGCGGGAACTACAATGAGCAGTTCTTC
CATQGGTSGNYNEQFF
>TRBV28|15|TRBD1|TRBJ1-3|.
TGTGCCAGCACCCATTCAAGGGGGCCGGGAAACACCATATATTTT
CASTHSRGPGNTIYF
>TRBV30|13|.|TRBJ1-2|.
TGTGCCTGGATGGACCGTTCTAACTATGGCTACACCTTC
CAWMDRSNYGYTF
>TRBV10-3|14|.|TRBJ2-2|.
TGTGCCACCTCGACAGGGAGGGACACCGGGGAGCTGTTTTTT
CATSTGRDTGELFF
>TRBV5-1|16|.|TRBJ1-3|few
TGCGCCAGCAGCTTGGCCGGTTCGCCCGAGGGAAACACCATATATTTT
CASSLAGSPEGNTIYF
>TRBV20-1|13|TRBD2|TRBJ2-3|.
TGCAGTGCTTCTAGCGGTATCACAGATACGCAGTATTTT
CSASSGITDTQYF
>TRBV20-1|12|TRBD1|TRBJ1-1|few
TGCAGTGCTGGACAGGGTGACACTGAAGCTTTCTTT
CSAGQGDTEAFF
>TRBV4-2|16|TRBD2|TRBJ2-5|.
TGTGCCAGCAGCCAAGTGGCTAGCGGGGGGAAAGAGACCCAGTACTTC
CASSQVASGGKETQYF
>TRBV20-1|14|.|TRBJ2-1|.
TGCAGTGCTAGCCCCAGACTGCCCTACAATGAGCAGTTCTTC
CSASPRLPYNEQFF
>TRBV4-3|14|.|TRBJ2-1|few
TGCGCCAGCAGCCAAGATCGATTTGTGGTTGAGCAGTTCTTC
CASSQDRFVVEQFF
>TRBV5-1|14|.|TRBJ1-2|many
TGCGCCAGCAGCTGGGGGACTGCTAACTATGGCTACACCTTC
CASSWGTANYGYTF
>TRBV6-1|11|TRBD1|TRBJ1-2|.
TGTGCCAGCACCCGACAGGGGGCGAGGGTCTTC
CASTRQGARVF
>TRBV5-6|15|.|TRBJ2-3|few
TGTGCCAGCAGCTTAGAGGGACTTGGCACAGATACGCAGTATTTT
CASSLEGLGTDTQYF
>TRBV20-1|12|.|TRBJ2-7|.
TGCAGTGCAAAGACAGACAACTACGAGCAGTACTTC
CSAKTDNYEQYF
>TRBV4-3|16|.|TRBJ2-1|few
TGCGCCAGCAGCCCGGGGGGCGAGAGATTTAGGAATGAGCAGTTCTTC
CASSPGGERFRNEQFF
>TRBV6-5|14|.|TRBJ1-1|few
TGTGCCAGCAGTTACTCGGAGGGGGGCACGGAAGCTTTCTTT
CASSYSEGGTEAFF
>TRBV11-2|18|TRBD2|TRBJ2-2|few
TGTGCCAGCAGCTTAGATGGGACTAGCGGGAGTAGGGCCGGGGAGCTGTTTTTT
CASSLDGTSGSRAGELFF
>TRBV10-3|16|TRBD1|TRBJ2-2|few
TGTGCCATCAGTGAGTCGACAGGGCTCGACACCGGGGAGCTGTTTTTT
CAISESTGLDTGELFF
>TRBV30|15|TRBD1|TRBJ1-6|.
TGTGCCTGGAGTGTACTAGGGACAGGGAAATCACCCCTCCACTTT
CAWSVLGTGKSPLHF
>TRBV27|18|TRBD2|TRBJ2-1|few
TGTGCCAGCAGTTTATTACTAGCGGGGGATCTCATCCCAGATGAGCAGTTCTTC
CASSLLLAGDLIPDEQFF
>TRBV10-3|13|.|TRBJ2-1|few
TGTGCCCGATCCACGGGCTTCGGGGAGGAGCAGTTCTTC
CARSTGFGEEQFF
>TRBV15|13|.|TRBJ2-7|few
TGTGCCACCAGCAGAGTGGGATCCTACGAGCAGTACTTC
CATSRVGSYEQYF
>TRBV7-2|14|.|TRBJ1-3|few
TGTGCCAGCGGCCCGCAGGGGTACGGAAACACCATATATTTT
CASGPQGYGNTIYF